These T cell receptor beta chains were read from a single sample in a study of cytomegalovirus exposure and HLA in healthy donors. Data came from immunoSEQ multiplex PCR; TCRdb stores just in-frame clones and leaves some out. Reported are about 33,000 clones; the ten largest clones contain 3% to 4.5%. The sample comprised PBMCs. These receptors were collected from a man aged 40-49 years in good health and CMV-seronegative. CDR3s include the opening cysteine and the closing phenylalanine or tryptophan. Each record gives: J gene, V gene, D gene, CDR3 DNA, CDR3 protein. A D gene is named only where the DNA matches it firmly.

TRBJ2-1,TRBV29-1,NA,TGCAGCGGCCAATTGCAGGACAATGAGCAGTTCTTC,CSGQLQDNEQFF
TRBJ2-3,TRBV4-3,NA,TGCGCCAGCAGCCACGGTAGGGTAGGACACACAGCCACAGATACGCAGTATTTT,CASSHGRVGHTATDTQYF
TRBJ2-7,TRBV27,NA,TGTGCCAGCAGCTTAGAGGGGGTCAGCTCCTACGAGCAGTACTTC,CASSLEGVSSYEQYF
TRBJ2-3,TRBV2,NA,TGTGCCAGCAGTGGGGAGCGCCTAAGAGCAGATACGCAGTATTTT,CASSGERLRADTQYF
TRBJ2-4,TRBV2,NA,TGTGCCAGCAGTGGAGCGACAGGCAACGGAAACATTCAGTACTTC,CASSGATGNGNIQYF
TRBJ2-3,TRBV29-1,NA,TGCAGCGTTGCTCTAGAGACAGATACGCAGTATTTT,CSVALETDTQYF
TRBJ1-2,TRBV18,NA,TGTGCCAGCTCACCACGGTTTGGGGAGGACTATGGCTACACCTTC,CASSPRFGEDYGYTF
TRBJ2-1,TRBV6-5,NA,TGTGCCAGCAGCCCTACCGGGAAGCATAATGAGCAGTTCTTC,CASSPTGKHNEQFF
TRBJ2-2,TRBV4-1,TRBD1,TGCGCCAGCAGCCAGACCGGACAGGGGCTCACCGGGGAGCTGTTTTTT,CASSQTGQGLTGELFF
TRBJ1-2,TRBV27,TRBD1,TGTGCCAGCACTCCAGACAGGGGTTCAGGCTATGGCTACACCTTC,CASTPDRGSGYGYTF
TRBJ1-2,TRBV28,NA,TGTGCCAGCAGTTTATGGGTAGGGGATGGCTACACCTTC,CASSLWVGDGYTF
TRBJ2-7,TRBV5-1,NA,TGCGCCAGCAGCTTGTTAACAGACGCCTACGAGCAGTACTTC,CASSLLTDAYEQYF
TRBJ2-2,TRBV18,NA,TGTGCCAGCTCACCGCGGGGGCGAGGGAACACCGGGGAGCTGTTTTTT,CASSPRGRGNTGELFF
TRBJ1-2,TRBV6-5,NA,TGTGCCAGCAGGTCCTACGGAGGGGCTCTTGGCTACACCTTC,CASRSYGGALGYTF
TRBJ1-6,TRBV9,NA,TGTGCCAGCAGCGAGAGGGTGGAAAATTCACCCCTCCACTTT,CASSERVENSPLHF
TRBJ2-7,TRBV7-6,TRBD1,TGTGCCAGCAGCTTAGAGCTCGGACAGGGGTTTAACTACGAGCAGTACTTC,CASSLELGQGFNYEQYF
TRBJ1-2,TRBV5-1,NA,TGCGCCAGCAGCTTGGGCGAAGCCTCCTATGGCTACACCTTC,CASSLGEASYGYTF
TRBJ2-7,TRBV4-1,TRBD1,TGCGCCAGCAGCCAATCCGGGACAGTAGCCTACGAGCAGTACTTC,CASSQSGTVAYEQYF
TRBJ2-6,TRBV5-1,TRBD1,TGCGCCAGCAGCTCACAGGGGGCTGGGGCCAACGTCCTGACTTTC,CASSSQGAGANVLTF
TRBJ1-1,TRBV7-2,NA,TGTGCCAGCAGCTTAGGGGGCGTGAACACTGAAGCTTTCTTT,CASSLGGVNTEAFF
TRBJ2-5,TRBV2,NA,TGTGCCAGCAGTTCCAGGACTCCCCAAGAGACCCAGTACTTC,CASSSRTPQETQYF
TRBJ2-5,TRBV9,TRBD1,TGTGCCAGCAGCGCGGGACAGACTCTCCTACAAGAGACCCAGTACTTC,CASSAGQTLLQETQYF
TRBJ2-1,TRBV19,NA,TGTGCCAGTAGTACAGGGGTGAGTGAGCAGTTCTTC,CASSTGVSEQFF
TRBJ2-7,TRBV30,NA,TGTGCCTGGGGACCCACGGGGTACGAGCAGTACTTC,CAWGPTGYEQYF
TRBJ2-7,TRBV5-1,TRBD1,TGCGCCAGCAGCTGGGGACAGGGCGGCTCCTACGAGCAGTACTTC,CASSWGQGGSYEQYF
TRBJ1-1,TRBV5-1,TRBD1,TGCGCCAGCAGCTTGAGGGCAGGGGGCCTGAACACTGAAGCTTTCTTT,CASSLRAGGLNTEAFF
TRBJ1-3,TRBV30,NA,TGTGCCTGGAGTGCTGGCGACAGCTCTGGAAACACCATATATTTT,CAWSAGDSSGNTIYF
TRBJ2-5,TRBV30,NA,TGTGCCTGGAGTGACGACACGAAAGAGACCCAGTACTTC,CAWSDDTKETQYF